Sequencing of this T cell receptor beta chain was carried out in a study of shared clonotypes between healthy human individuals. Study-level background: The donor group consisted of two women and a few men, aged 18 to 49.

Germline values: CDR1 GTSNPN, CDR2 SVGIG (reference sequence). The V gene lost 5 bases and the J gene lost 8 bases, with 13 bases spanning the gap. CDR3 length: 13 residues. Broader study findings: Larger estimated richness was generally recorded for naive subsets relative to memory subsets.

In the case of this clone: The antigen is not known.

When replicate PCRs were run on sorted subsets, they used approximately 0.2 ug DNA, some 29,000 T cell genomes. Assay: immunoSEQ multiplex PCR; the TCRdb copy retains only in-frame clones and omits some. This sample has about 2.4 million clones, with over 85% found just once. This chain links TRBV30 with TRBJ1-6; D unclear. The sample consisted of naive CD4+ T cells sorted from blood. Subset denoted: CD45RA+ positively selected. The receptor comes from a young man in good health. The CDR3 region has the DNA TGTGCCTGGGTTCGGTTTCTGGATTCACCCCTCCACTTT. Residues: CAWVRFLDSPLHF.